Presented here are 9 T cell receptor beta chains from one specimen sequenced in a study of tumor-infiltrating lymphocytes in oesophageal squamous cell carcinoma. TCRdb itself ran the PCR reads through MiXCR, one entry per CDR3 protein. The sample contains 13,000 or so distinct CDR3 sequences, less than 65% of which appear only once. The sample taken for sequencing was normal esophageal tissue next to the tumor. The receptors shown here come from a male donor with esophageal squamous cell carcinoma.

This clonotype showed up just once. Given a much more abundant clone one base away, this may be a read error. The chain uses TRBV11-2 and TRBJ2-5, with 7 bases lining up with TRBD1. Germline V gene sequence: CDR1 SGHAT, CDR2 FQNNGV. The CDR3 has 15 residues. CDR3 sequence reads: CASSSRDSSYNEQLF. CDR3 nucleotides: TGTGCCAGCAGCAGCCGGGACAGCTCCTACAATGAGCAGTTATTC.

This clonotype was counted between two and nine times. The chain combines TRBV18 with TRBJ2-7, with TRBD2 matching over 11 bases. V shed 6 bases and J 7 bases; nucleotides not matched to a gene: 11. Germline V gene lookup returns CDR1 KGHSH and CDR2 LQKENI. The CDR3 is made up of 15 amino acids. The CDR3 coding sequence is TGTGCCAGCTCTATCCTAGCGGGGGGTTTGAATGAGCAGTACTTC. Protein product: CASSILAGGLNEQYF.

J is TRBJ2-7 and V is TRBV7-2; the D gene is possibly TRBD2 (5 bases). TRBJ2-5 explains the end of the DNA better; the J call may be wrong. Germline lookup yields CDR1 SGHTA and CDR2 FQGNSA. This CDR3 has 14 amino acids. The CDR3, as DNA: TGTGCCAGCAGCTTATCTCGGGGAATAGAGACCCAGTACTTC. Protein sequence: CASSLSRGIETQYF.

This chain links TRBV7-3 with TRBJ2-5; 7 bases fit TRBD1. The J call is doubtful: the DNA matches TRBJ2-1 better. This CDR3 has 15 residues. In germline, CDR1 is SGHTA, CDR2 FQGTGA. The CDR3 nucleotides are TGTGCCAGCAGCTTATGGGCAGGGGGTTACAATGAGCAGTTCTTC. Protein product: CASSLWAGGYNEQFF.

This CDR3 reads CASSPKGLQETQYF. The CDR3 DNA follows: TGTGCCAGCTCACCTAAAGGGCTGCAAGAGACCCAGTACTTC. J is TRBJ2-1 and V is TRBV18; D is undetermined. TRBJ2-5 explains the end of the DNA better; the J call may be wrong. This CDR3 is 14 amino acids long. Germline loops: CDR1 KGHSH, CDR2 LQKENI.

By frequency in the sample, this clonotype is large. The rearrangement links TRBV7-2 to TRBJ2-5; TRBD2 aligns across 14 bases. After removal of 4 bases from V and 2 bases from J, the junction contained 9 bases not matched to a gene. Germline V gene data show CDR1 as SGHTA and CDR2 as FQGNSA. There are 18 residues in the CDR3. As DNA, the CDR3 is TGTGCCAGCAGCTCCCGACTAGCGGGAGGGCCCTCTCAAGAGACCCAGTACTTC. Translated: CASSSRLAGGPSQETQYF.

This chain joins TRBV10-3 and TRBJ2-4, with D perhaps TRBD2 (5 bases). The assigned J gene may be wrong: the sequence end matches TRBJ2-5 better. CDR3 length equals 14 residues. Germline CDR1 reads ENHRY; CDR2 reads SYGVKD. CDR3 in amino acids: CAISEAGSQETQYF. CDR3 in DNA: TGTGCCATCAGTGAAGCTGGGAGCCAAGAGACCCAGTACTTC.

This clonotype was recorded a few times. A much larger clone is a single base away; this may be a read error. This chain links TRBV2 with TRBJ2-5, with 8 nucleotides matching TRBD2. The CDR3 length is 15 residues. Per germline, CDR1 SNHLY and CDR2 FYNNEI. Unmatched junction bases numbered 14, after V lost 3 bases and J lost 11 bases. This CDR3 reads CASSDQAGGYNEQYF. As DNA, the CDR3 is TGTGCCAGCAGTGATCAGGCGGGGGGCTACAATGAGCAGTACTTC. Based on the CDR3 plus reference TRBV2 and TRBJ2-5, the full variable domain is EPEVTQTPSHQVTQMGQEVILRCVPISNHLYFYWYRQILGQKVEFLVSFYNNEISEKSEIFDDQFSVERPDGSNFTLKIRSTKLEDSAMYFCASSDQAGGYNEQYFGPGTRLLVL.

This chain links TRBV5-1 with TRBJ2-3; TRBD2 agrees at 10 bases. Germline assignment: CDR1 SGHRS and CDR2 YFSETQ. This CDR3 contains 17 residues. V shed 0 bases, J shed 0 bases, and the junction held 4 bases outside the gene matches. As DNA, the CDR3 is TGCGCCAGCAGCTTGGCCATGACTAGCGGGAGCACAGATACGCAGTATTTT. Protein sequence: CASSLAMTSGSTDTQYF. The entire variable domain, with the rest obtained from reference TRBV5-1 and TRBJ2-3, is as follows: KAGVTQTPRYLIKTRGQQVTLSCSPISGHRSVSWYQQTPGQGLQFLFEYFSETQRNKGNFPGRFSGRQFSNSRSEMNVSTLELGDSALYLCASSLAMTSGSTDTQYFGPGTRLTVL.